This T cell receptor beta chain was retrieved from a study of OX40 agonist ivuxolimab in advanced cancers. Repertoires were generated with immunoSEQ multiplex PCR, while TCRdb's copy carries only in-frame clones and drops some. This table holds 65,000 to 90,000 clones, under 95% found once. The ends were cut back, 5 bases at V and 4 bases at J, with 5 bases in the middle. Looked up from germline, CDR1 is LNHNV and CDR2 is YYDKDF (reference sequence). This CDR3 comprises 11 residues. Sample: CD4+ or CD8+ T cells sorted from blood, taken in a trial of the OX40 agonist ivuxolimab. This receptor was taken from an adult with an advanced solid tumor such as melanoma, head and neck, liver or kidney cancer. The rearrangement joins TRBV15 to TRBJ1-2; D ambiguous. The CDR3 is CATSALYGYTF. Here the CDR3 DNA reads TGTGCCACCAGCGCCCTCTATGGCTACACCTTC.